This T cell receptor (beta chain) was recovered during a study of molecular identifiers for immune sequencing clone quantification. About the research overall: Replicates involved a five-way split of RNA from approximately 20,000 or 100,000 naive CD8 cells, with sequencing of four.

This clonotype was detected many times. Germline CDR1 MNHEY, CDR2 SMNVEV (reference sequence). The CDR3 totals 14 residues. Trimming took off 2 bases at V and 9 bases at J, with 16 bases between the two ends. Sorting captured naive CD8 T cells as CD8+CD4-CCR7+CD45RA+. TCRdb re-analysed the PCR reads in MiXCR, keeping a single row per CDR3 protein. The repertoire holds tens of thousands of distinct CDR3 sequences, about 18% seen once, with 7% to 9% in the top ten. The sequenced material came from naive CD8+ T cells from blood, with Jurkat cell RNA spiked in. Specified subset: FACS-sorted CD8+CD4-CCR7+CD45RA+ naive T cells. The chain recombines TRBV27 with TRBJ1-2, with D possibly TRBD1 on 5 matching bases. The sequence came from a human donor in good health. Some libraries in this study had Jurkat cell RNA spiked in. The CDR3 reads CASSLRGGWDSYTF. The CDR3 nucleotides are TGTGCCAGCAGTTTACGCGGGGGTTGGGATAGCTACACCTTC.